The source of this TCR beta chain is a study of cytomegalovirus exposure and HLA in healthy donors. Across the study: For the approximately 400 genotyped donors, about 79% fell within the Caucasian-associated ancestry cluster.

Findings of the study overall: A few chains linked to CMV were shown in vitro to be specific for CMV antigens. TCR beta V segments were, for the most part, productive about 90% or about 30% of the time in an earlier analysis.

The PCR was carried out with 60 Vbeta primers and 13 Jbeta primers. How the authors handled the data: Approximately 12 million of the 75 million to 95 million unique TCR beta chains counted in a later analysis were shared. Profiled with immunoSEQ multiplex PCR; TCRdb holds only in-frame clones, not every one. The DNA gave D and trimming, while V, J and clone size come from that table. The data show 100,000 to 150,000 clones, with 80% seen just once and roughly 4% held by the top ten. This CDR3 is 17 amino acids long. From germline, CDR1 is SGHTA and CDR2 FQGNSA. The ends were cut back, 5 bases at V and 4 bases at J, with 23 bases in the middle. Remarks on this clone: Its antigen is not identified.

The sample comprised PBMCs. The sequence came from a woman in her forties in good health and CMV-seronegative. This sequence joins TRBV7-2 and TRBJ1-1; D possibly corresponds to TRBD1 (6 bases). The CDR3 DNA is TGTGCCAGCAGCCATTTCCCGGGACACCGGGCGGGCACTGAAGCTTTCTTT. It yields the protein CASSHFPGHRAGTEAFF.